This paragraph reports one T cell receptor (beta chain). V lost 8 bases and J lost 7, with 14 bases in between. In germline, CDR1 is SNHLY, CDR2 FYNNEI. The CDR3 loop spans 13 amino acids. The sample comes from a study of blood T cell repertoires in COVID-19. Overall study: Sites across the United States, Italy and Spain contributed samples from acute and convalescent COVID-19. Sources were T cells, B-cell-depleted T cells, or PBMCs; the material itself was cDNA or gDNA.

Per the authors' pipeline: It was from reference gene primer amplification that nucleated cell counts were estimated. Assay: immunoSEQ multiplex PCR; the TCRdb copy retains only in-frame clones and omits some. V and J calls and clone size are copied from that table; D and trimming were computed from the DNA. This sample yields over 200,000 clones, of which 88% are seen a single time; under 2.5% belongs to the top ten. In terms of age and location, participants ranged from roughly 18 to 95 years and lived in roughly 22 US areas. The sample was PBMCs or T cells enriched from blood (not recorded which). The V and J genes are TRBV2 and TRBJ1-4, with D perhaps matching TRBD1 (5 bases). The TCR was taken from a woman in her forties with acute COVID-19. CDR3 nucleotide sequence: TGTGCCAGCCAGACAGTGAGTCGTGAAAAACTGTTTTTT. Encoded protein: CASQTVSREKLFF.